This T cell receptor (beta chain) was captured by sequencing in a study of T cell responses to AZD1222 COVID-19 vaccine. The assay was immunoSEQ multiplex PCR, and TCRdb's table has in-frame clones only and misses some. The profile shows roughly 150,000 clones, about 94% of them singletons. Study results and limitations: CD4 TCRs linked to vaccination spanned spike, dominating at 160-218 and 743-854.

The CDR3 covers 16 residues. Trimming took 4 bases from V and 3 from J; bases not matched to a gene: 8. Germline CDR1 and CDR2: SEHNR and FQNEAQ (reference sequence). As concerns this clone: Its antigen remains unknown.

This TCR was sampled from an adult in good health. This specimen consisted of peripheral blood, obtained on day 0 of AZD1222 vaccination. This sequence joins TRBV7-9 and TRBJ2-7; TRBD2 aligns across 11 bases. The CDR3 loop is CASSYGTSGLDYEQYF. The CDR3 bases are TGTGCCAGCAGCTACGGGACTAGCGGTCTTGACTACGAGCAGTACTTC.